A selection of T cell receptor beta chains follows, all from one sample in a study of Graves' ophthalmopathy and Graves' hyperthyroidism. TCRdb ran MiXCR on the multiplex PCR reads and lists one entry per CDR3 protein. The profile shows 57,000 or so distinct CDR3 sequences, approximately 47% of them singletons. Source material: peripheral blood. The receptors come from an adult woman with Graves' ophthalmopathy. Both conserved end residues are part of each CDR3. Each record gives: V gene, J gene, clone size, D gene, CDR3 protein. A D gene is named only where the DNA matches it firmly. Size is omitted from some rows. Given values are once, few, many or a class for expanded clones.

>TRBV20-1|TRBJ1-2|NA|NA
CSAKGPKSGYTF
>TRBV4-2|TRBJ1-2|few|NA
CASSQEQVGYTF
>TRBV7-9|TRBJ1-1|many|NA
CASSWGHNTEAFF
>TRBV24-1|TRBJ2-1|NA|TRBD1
CATSAPGTGVYNEQFF
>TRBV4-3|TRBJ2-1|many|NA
CASSQGRRREQFF
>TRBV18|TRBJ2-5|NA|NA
CASSPPPEGTQYF
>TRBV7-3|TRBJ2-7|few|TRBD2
CASSSLAGGGEQYF
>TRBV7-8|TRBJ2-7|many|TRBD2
CASSLGGGLAGYEQYF
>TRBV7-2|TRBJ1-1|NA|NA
CASSLRLAGRMNTEAFF
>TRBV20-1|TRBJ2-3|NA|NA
CSARDRAASTDTQYF
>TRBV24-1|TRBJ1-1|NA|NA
CATSDHRGADNEQFFGPGEAFF
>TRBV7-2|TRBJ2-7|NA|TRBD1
CASSLDAGGFGELYF
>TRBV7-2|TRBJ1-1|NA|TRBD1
CASSLQTGVTEAFF
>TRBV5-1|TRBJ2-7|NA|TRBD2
CASSPAGGRNWQYF
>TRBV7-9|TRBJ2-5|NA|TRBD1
CASSFVGQGAEETQYF
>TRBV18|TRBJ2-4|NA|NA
CASSPSDHKNIQYF
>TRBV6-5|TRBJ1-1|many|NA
CASSPLSANTEAFF
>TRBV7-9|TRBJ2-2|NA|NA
CTSSPAGSRELFF
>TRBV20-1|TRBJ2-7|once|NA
CSAEDSAVYLCASSLPGNYEQYF
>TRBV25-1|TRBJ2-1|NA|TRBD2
CASRRTSGINEQFF
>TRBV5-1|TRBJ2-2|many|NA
CASSLSSSANTGELFF
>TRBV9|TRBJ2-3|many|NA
CASSPRGPTDTQYF
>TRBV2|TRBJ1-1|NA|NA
CASSEDLTRNTEAFF
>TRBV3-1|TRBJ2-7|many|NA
CASSGGRYEQYF